Listed below are T cell receptor beta chains from one sample, sequenced in a study of OX40 agonist ivuxolimab in advanced cancers. The method was immunoSEQ multiplex PCR; TCRdb's version includes in-frame clones alone and lacks a portion of them. The data show 73,000 or so clones, more than 85% seen once. The sequencing used CD4+ or CD8+ T cells sorted from blood, collected in a trial of the OX40 agonist ivuxolimab. Receptor source: an adult with an advanced solid tumor such as melanoma, head and neck, liver or kidney cancer. Each CDR3 is given with its conserved first and last residue. D genes are given only for firm matches. A row's size may be missing; if present it is once, few, many or a size class.

>TRBJ2-3|NA|TRBD2|TRBV4-3
CASSQDGGLAESTDTQYF
TGCGCCAGCAGCCAAGATGGTGGACTAGCGGAAAGCACAGATACGCAGTATTTT
>TRBJ2-5|NA|NA|TRBV7-2
CASSPRVSETQYF
TGTGCCAGCAGCCCTAGGGTTTCGGAGACCCAGTACTTC
>TRBJ2-5|NA|NA|TRBV19
CASSEGVPQETQYF
TGTGCCAGTAGTGAGGGGGTTCCACAAGAGACCCAGTACTTC
>TRBJ1-6|NA|TRBD1|TRBV2
CASNEDRAFNSPLHF
TGTGCCAGCAATGAGGACAGGGCCTTTAATTCACCCCTCCACTTT
>TRBJ2-1|NA|NA|TRBV7-9
CASSPDWSNEQFF
TGTGCCAGCAGCCCGGACTGGAGCAATGAGCAGTTCTTC
>TRBJ2-7|NA|NA|TRBV12-5
CASGLVLAPYEQYF
TGTGCTAGTGGTTTGGTACTAGCCCCCTACGAGCAGTACTTC
>TRBJ2-4|NA|NA|TRBV21-1
CASSTPKGDIHPGRVKNIQYF
TGTGCCAGCAGCACCCCCAAGGGGGACATCCATCCAGGGCGGGTCAAAAACATTCAGTACTTC
>TRBJ2-5|NA|NA|TRBV14
CASSQVQSLQTQYF
TGTGCCAGCAGCCAAGTACAGTCCCTCCAGACCCAGTACTTC
>TRBJ2-3|NA|NA|TRBV5-6
CASSLVLGGSTDTQYF
TGTGCCAGCAGCTTGGTTTTGGGCGGTAGCACAGATACGCAGTATTTT
>TRBJ1-4|NA|TRBD1|TRBV6-5
CASSYRTGGMELFF
TGTGCCAGCAGTTACAGGACAGGGGGCATGGAACTGTTTTTT
>TRBJ2-1|NA|TRBD1|TRBV6-5
CASSYPGQGNNEQFF
TGTGCCAGCAGTTACCCGGGACAGGGGAATAATGAGCAGTTCTTC
>TRBJ1-5|NA|NA|TRBV25-1
CASSELGQGNQPQHF
TGTGCCAGCAGTGAATTGGGGCAGGGAAATCAGCCCCAGCATTTT
>TRBJ2-3|NA|TRBD2|TRBV6-5
CASRSSGSTDTQYF
TGTGCCAGCAGATCTAGCGGGAGCACAGATACGCAGTATTTT
>TRBJ2-2|NA|TRBD1|TRBV9
CASSGDRENTGELFF
TGTGCCAGCAGCGGGGACAGAGAGAACACCGGGGAGCTGTTTTTT
>TRBJ2-3|NA|TRBD2|TRBV9
CASSPSRGGPTDTQYF
TGTGCCAGCAGCCCCTCGCGGGGAGGGCCCACAGATACGCAGTATTTT
>TRBJ2-1|once|NA|TRBV6-1
CAGTPGWPGGNEQFF
TGTGCCGGTACGCCGGGTTGGCCTGGAGGCAATGAGCAGTTCTTC
>TRBJ2-7|NA|NA|TRBV28
CASTQPGWRTYEQYF
TGTGCCAGCACCCAACCCGGATGGCGGACCTACGAGCAGTACTTC
>TRBJ1-3|NA|NA|TRBV7-2
CASSPPGLNSGNTIYF
TGTGCCAGCAGCCCGCCTGGTTTAAACTCTGGAAACACCATATATTTT
>TRBJ1-1|NA|NA|TRBV5-1
CASSLEARTNTEAFF
TGCGCCAGCAGCTTGGAGGCCAGGACGAACACTGAAGCTTTCTTT
>TRBJ1-1|NA|NA|TRBV4-1
CASSQPGARDTEAFF
TGCGCCAGCAGCCAACCGGGCGCGCGGGACACTGAAGCTTTCTTT
>TRBJ2-7|NA|NA|TRBV7-6
CASSPDLGVYEQYF
TGTGCCAGCAGCCCCGACCTCGGGGTCTACGAGCAGTACTTC
>TRBJ1-1|NA|TRBD1|TRBV28
CASRTGTGGTEAFF
TGTGCCAGCAGAACCGGGACAGGGGGTACTGAAGCTTTCTTT
>TRBJ2-7|NA|NA|TRBV4-1
CASSQAPTDSEQYF
TGCGCCAGCAGCCAAGCCCCGACAGATTCCGAGCAGTACTTC
>TRBJ2-1|NA|TRBD2|TRBV5-6
CASSAGLALPSSYNEQFF
TGTGCCAGCAGCGCCGGACTAGCGCTACCGAGCTCCTACAATGAGCAGTTCTTC
>TRBJ1-5|NA|NA|TRBV10-1
CASSDGSNQPQHF
TGCGCCAGCAGTGATGGAAGCAATCAGCCCCAGCATTTT
>TRBJ2-7|NA|NA|TRBV27
CASSLKGSIQYF
TGTGCCAGCAGTTTAAAGGGGTCTATTCAGTACTTC
>TRBJ1-2|NA|TRBD1|TRBV4-1
CASSLDRDSPGYTF
TGCGCCAGCAGCCTCGACCGGGACAGCCCTGGCTACACCTTC
>TRBJ1-4|NA|NA|TRBV30
CAWRASGANEKLFF
TGTGCCTGGCGGGCATCCGGGGCTAATGAAAAACTGTTTTTT
>TRBJ1-2|NA|NA|TRBV2
CASSELGTNYGYTF
TGTGCCAGCAGTGAACTAGGCACTAACTATGGCTACACCTTC
>TRBJ1-2|NA|NA|TRBV7-9
CASSLVSGGRGEGYTF
TGTGCCAGCAGCTTAGTATCCGGCGGACGAGGGGAGGGCTACACCTTC
>TRBJ2-5|NA|NA|TRBV25-1
CASSVPSGQETQYF
TGTGCCAGCAGTGTCCCGTCGGGCCAAGAGACCCAGTACTTC
>TRBJ1-4|NA|NA|TRBV6-5
CASRPPGGYNEKLFF
TGTGCCAGCAGGCCCCCGGGCGGGTATAATGAAAAACTGTTTTTT
>TRBJ2-2|NA|TRBD2|TRBV4-3
CASSQAAGGGFNTGELFF
TGCGCCAGCAGCCAAGCGGCGGGAGGTGGGTTTAACACCGGGGAGCTGTTTTTT
>TRBJ2-7|NA|TRBD2|TRBV6-1
CASRTSGRGIYEQYF
TGTGCCAGCAGGACTAGCGGGAGGGGGATCTACGAGCAGTACTTC
>TRBJ1-1|NA|TRBD1|TRBV19
CASSILPGQGAPLRAFF
TGTGCCAGTAGTATACTCCCCGGACAGGGGGCCCCTTTGCGAGCTTTCTTT
>TRBJ2-6|NA|TRBD2|TRBV4-3
CASSQELAGGSGANVLTF
TGCGCCAGCAGCCAAGAACTAGCGGGAGGGTCTGGGGCCAACGTCCTGACTTTC
>TRBJ2-5|NA|NA|TRBV15
CATSQRLGDTQYF
TGTGCCACCAGCCAGCGACTAGGAGATACCCAGTACTTC
>TRBJ2-7|NA|TRBD1|TRBV18
CASSPGTGDPYEQYF
TGTGCCAGCTCACCAGGGACAGGGGACCCCTACGAGCAGTACTTC
>TRBJ2-4|NA|NA|TRBV11-3
CASSPPGDIQYF
TGTGCCAGCAGCCCCCCTGGGGACATTCAGTACTTC
>TRBJ2-5|NA|NA|TRBV5-6
CASSPGQGRKTQYF
TGTGCCAGCAGTCCAGGGCAGGGTAGGAAGACCCAGTACTTC
>TRBJ1-5|NA|NA|TRBV7-2
CASSLEGGGYQPQHF
TGTGCCAGCAGCTTAGAGGGGGGGGGCTATCAGCCCCAGCATTTT
>TRBJ1-2|NA|TRBD1|TRBV9
CASSPRTGVNYGYTF
TGTGCCAGCAGCCCTCGGACAGGGGTAAACTATGGCTACACCTTC
>TRBJ2-7|NA|TRBD2|TRBV5-4
CASSTGLAGAGEQYF
TGTGCCAGCAGCACTGGACTAGCGGGAGCGGGAGAGCAGTACTTC